A selection of T cell receptor beta chains follows, all from one sample in a study of cytomegalovirus exposure and HLA in healthy donors. Some clones are missing from TCRdb's copy, which holds only in-frame ones; the method was immunoSEQ multiplex PCR. The repertoire holds 120,000 or so clones, with over 80% as singletons. The sample was PBMCs. Receptors were obtained from a man younger than 30 in good health and CMV-seropositive. CDR3s include the opening cysteine and the closing phenylalanine or tryptophan. The D gene is left open where the match is weak. Rows may omit the clone size; those that give it use once, few, many or a size class.

J gene: TRBJ2-1; V gene: TRBV7-3; clone size: .; D gene: TRBD2; CDR3 protein: CASAGGVLYNEQFF; CDR3 DNA: TGTGCCAGCGCGGGGGGGGTCTTATACAATGAGCAGTTCTTC
J gene: TRBJ2-2; V gene: TRBV6-4; clone size: .; D gene: TRBD1; CDR3 protein: CASSDSSGTGGEELFF; CDR3 DNA: TGTGCCAGCAGTGACTCGTCCGGGACAGGGGGCGAGGAGCTGTTTTTT
J gene: TRBJ2-3; V gene: TRBV7-3; clone size: .; D gene: TRBD2; CDR3 protein: CASSSSGATDTQYF; CDR3 DNA: TGTGCCAGCAGCTCCAGCGGGGCCACAGATACGCAGTATTTT
J gene: TRBJ2-7; V gene: TRBV29-1; clone size: .; D gene: TRBD1; CDR3 protein: CSVGPGGSYEQYF; CDR3 DNA: TGCAGCGTTGGCCCAGGGGGATCCTACGAGCAGTACTTC
J gene: TRBJ2-7; V gene: TRBV4-1; clone size: few; D gene: .; CDR3 protein: CASSPTGYEQYF; CDR3 DNA: TGCGCCAGCAGCCCCACTGGCTACGAGCAGTACTTC
J gene: TRBJ2-2; V gene: TRBV19; clone size: .; D gene: .; CDR3 protein: CASSAHRDTGELFF; CDR3 DNA: TGTGCCAGTAGTGCTCACCGGGACACCGGGGAGCTGTTTTTT
J gene: TRBJ2-3; V gene: TRBV10-1; clone size: .; D gene: .; CDR3 protein: CASSESEGPMDTQYF; CDR3 DNA: TGCGCCAGCAGTGAGTCGGAGGGCCCCATGGATACGCAGTATTTT
J gene: TRBJ2-1; V gene: TRBV5-6; clone size: few; D gene: TRBD1; CDR3 protein: CASSVGTVYNEQFF; CDR3 DNA: TGTGCCAGCAGCGTGGGGACAGTTTACAATGAGCAGTTCTTC
J gene: TRBJ2-2; V gene: TRBV7-9; clone size: .; D gene: .; CDR3 protein: CASSPAGRGTGELFF; CDR3 DNA: TGTGCCAGCAGCCCCGCGGGAAGAGGCACCGGGGAGCTGTTTTTT
J gene: TRBJ2-7; V gene: TRBV25-1; clone size: .; D gene: TRBD2; CDR3 protein: CASSEASGGTRQYF; CDR3 DNA: TGTGCCAGCAGTGAAGCTAGCGGGGGGACAAGGCAGTACTTC
J gene: TRBJ1-1; V gene: TRBV4-2; clone size: .; D gene: .; CDR3 protein: CASSQDTGWNTEAFF; CDR3 DNA: TGTGCCAGCAGCCAAGATACAGGATGGAACACTGAAGCTTTCTTT
J gene: TRBJ2-1; V gene: TRBV4-2; clone size: .; D gene: .; CDR3 protein: CASSPNYGNNEQFF; CDR3 DNA: TGTGCCAGCAGCCCCAACTACGGAAACAATGAGCAGTTCTTC
J gene: TRBJ2-7; V gene: TRBV19; clone size: .; D gene: TRBD2; CDR3 protein: CASSIATGDYYEQYF; CDR3 DNA: TGTGCCAGTAGTATAGCCACGGGGGACTATTACGAGCAGTACTTC
J gene: TRBJ2-1; V gene: TRBV14; clone size: .; D gene: .; CDR3 protein: CASSPKLASRYNEQFF; CDR3 DNA: TGTGCCAGCAGTCCCAAATTAGCTTCGAGGTACAATGAGCAGTTCTTC
J gene: TRBJ2-3; V gene: TRBV30; clone size: .; D gene: TRBD2; CDR3 protein: CAWSAGLAGVLGTQYF; CDR3 DNA: TGTGCCTGGAGCGCCGGACTAGCGGGGGTGCTCGGTACGCAGTATTTT
J gene: TRBJ1-2; V gene: TRBV21-1; clone size: .; D gene: .; CDR3 protein: CASSKSTVNYGYTF; CDR3 DNA: TGTGCCAGCAGCAAAAGCACAGTTAACTATGGCTACACCTTC
J gene: TRBJ2-3; V gene: TRBV18; clone size: .; D gene: .; CDR3 protein: CASSPSQGQGSTDTQYF; CDR3 DNA: TGTGCCAGCTCACCCTCACAGGGACAAGGAAGCACAGATACGCAGTATTTT
J gene: TRBJ1-1; V gene: TRBV10-1; clone size: once; D gene: .; CDR3 protein: CASSETGGTEAFF; CDR3 DNA: TGCGCCAGCAGTGAAACCGGGGGCACTGAAGCTTTCTTT
J gene: TRBJ2-7; V gene: TRBV30; clone size: .; D gene: .; CDR3 protein: CACRTTGGEQYF; CDR3 DNA: TGTGCCTGCAGAACGACAGGCGGCGAGCAGTACTTC
J gene: TRBJ2-7; V gene: TRBV7-6; clone size: .; D gene: TRBD2; CDR3 protein: CASSLAAGVEQYF; CDR3 DNA: TGTGCCAGCAGCTTAGCGGCGGGGGTCGAGCAGTACTTC
J gene: TRBJ2-1; V gene: TRBV7-8; clone size: once; D gene: .; CDR3 protein: CASSFDGSSYNEQFF; CDR3 DNA: TGTGCCAGCAGTTTCGACGGGAGCTCCTACAATGAGCAGTTCTTC
J gene: TRBJ2-7; V gene: TRBV6-5; clone size: .; D gene: .; CDR3 protein: CASSYFAQGGYEQYF; CDR3 DNA: TGTGCCAGCAGTTACTTTGCCCAGGGTGGCTACGAGCAGTACTTC
J gene: TRBJ2-2; V gene: TRBV7-3; clone size: .; D gene: TRBD2; CDR3 protein: CASSLNSGGAGGELFF; CDR3 DNA: TGTGCCAGCAGCTTAAATAGCGGGGGGGCCGGCGGGGAGCTGTTTTTT
J gene: TRBJ2-2; V gene: TRBV30; clone size: .; D gene: .; CDR3 protein: CAWTANTGELFF; CDR3 DNA: TGTGCCTGGACAGCGAACACCGGGGAGCTGTTTTTT
J gene: TRBJ1-1; V gene: TRBV29-1; clone size: .; D gene: .; CDR3 protein: CSVESLGGEAFF; CDR3 DNA: TGCAGCGTTGAGTCCCTCGGGGGTGAAGCTTTCTTT
J gene: TRBJ2-7; V gene: TRBV30; clone size: once; D gene: TRBD1; CDR3 protein: CAGRGTGGNYEQYF; CDR3 DNA: TGTGCCGGACGGGGGACAGGGGGCAACTACGAGCAGTACTTC
J gene: TRBJ1-5; V gene: TRBV30; clone size: .; D gene: .; CDR3 protein: CAWNRYSNQPQHF; CDR3 DNA: TGTGCCTGGAATCGGTATAGCAATCAGCCCCAGCATTTT
J gene: TRBJ2-7; V gene: TRBV28; clone size: .; D gene: TRBD1; CDR3 protein: CASSFYRTDRDYEQYF; CDR3 DNA: TGTGCCAGCAGTTTCTATCGCACCGACAGGGATTACGAGCAGTACTTC
J gene: TRBJ1-2; V gene: TRBV6-1; clone size: .; D gene: TRBD1; CDR3 protein: CAGEQGASLSGYTF; CDR3 DNA: TGTGCCGGGGAGCAGGGGGCGTCGCTCTCTGGCTACACCTTC
J gene: TRBJ2-5; V gene: TRBV29-1; clone size: .; D gene: TRBD1; CDR3 protein: CSGDRGETQYF; CDR3 DNA: TGCAGCGGCGACAGGGGAGAGACCCAGTACTTC
J gene: TRBJ2-2; V gene: TRBV5-1; clone size: few; D gene: .; CDR3 protein: CASSLGPGGELFF; CDR3 DNA: TGCGCCAGCAGCTTGGGACCGGGCGGGGAGCTGTTTTTT
J gene: TRBJ1-3; V gene: TRBV4-2; clone size: .; D gene: .; CDR3 protein: CASSQVLLGVSGNTIYF; CDR3 DNA: TGTGCCAGCAGCCAAGTCCTCTTAGGGGTCTCTGGAAACACCATATATTTT
J gene: TRBJ1-6; V gene: TRBV2; clone size: .; D gene: .; CDR3 protein: CASSEQGLNSPLHF; CDR3 DNA: TGTGCCAGCAGTGAACAGGGGCTGAATTCACCCCTCCACTTT
J gene: TRBJ1-1; V gene: TRBV5-6; clone size: .; D gene: .; CDR3 protein: CASSQLSGGAHTEAFF; CDR3 DNA: TGTGCCAGCAGCCAACTCAGTGGTGGGGCACACACTGAAGCTTTCTTT
J gene: TRBJ1-1; V gene: TRBV7-8; clone size: .; D gene: .; CDR3 protein: CASSLDWGGEGKAFF; CDR3 DNA: TGTGCCAGCAGCTTAGATTGGGGGGGAGAGGGCAAAGCTTTCTTT
J gene: TRBJ1-1; V gene: TRBV5-6; clone size: few; D gene: TRBD1; CDR3 protein: CASSFAGTANTEAFF; CDR3 DNA: TGTGCCAGCAGCTTTGCCGGGACAGCGAACACTGAAGCTTTCTTT
J gene: TRBJ2-3; V gene: TRBV10-2; clone size: .; D gene: TRBD2; CDR3 protein: CASSLGLAGGTDTQYF; CDR3 DNA: TGCGCCAGCAGCCTGGGACTAGCGGGGGGCACAGATACGCAGTATTTT
J gene: TRBJ2-7; V gene: TRBV28; clone size: .; D gene: .; CDR3 protein: CASSPLDTDEQYF; CDR3 DNA: TGTGCCAGCAGTCCGCTGGACACCGACGAGCAGTACTTC
J gene: TRBJ1-2; V gene: TRBV9; clone size: .; D gene: TRBD1; CDR3 protein: CASSVSRDRDGYTF; CDR3 DNA: TGTGCCAGCAGCGTTTCCCGGGACAGGGACGGCTACACCTTC
J gene: TRBJ1-6; V gene: TRBV25-1; clone size: .; D gene: .; CDR3 protein: CATRSGGNSPLHF; CDR3 DNA: TGTGCCACCCGGAGCGGGGGAAATTCACCCCTCCACTTT
J gene: TRBJ2-7; V gene: TRBV13; clone size: .; D gene: TRBD2; CDR3 protein: CASSLGLAGREQYF; CDR3 DNA: TGTGCCAGCAGCCTAGGACTAGCGGGGCGGGAGCAGTACTTC
J gene: TRBJ2-7; V gene: TRBV23-1; clone size: .; D gene: TRBD1; CDR3 protein: CASSQTRDRGYEQYF; CDR3 DNA: TGCGCCAGCAGTCAAACAAGGGACAGGGGCTACGAGCAGTACTTC
J gene: TRBJ2-3; V gene: TRBV10-3; clone size: .; D gene: TRBD2; CDR3 protein: CAIRPGGTSGDDTQYF; CDR3 DNA: TGTGCCATCAGACCGGGGGGGACTAGCGGGGATGATACGCAGTATTTT
J gene: TRBJ1-2; V gene: TRBV19; clone size: .; D gene: .; CDR3 protein: CASSSAGGYYGYTF; CDR3 DNA: TGTGCCAGTAGTAGTGCGGGAGGTTACTATGGCTACACCTTC
J gene: TRBJ1-5; V gene: TRBV27; clone size: .; D gene: .; CDR3 protein: CASSPQGGDQPQHF; CDR3 DNA: TGTGCCAGCAGTCCACAGGGTGGGGATCAGCCCCAGCATTTT